A single sample is the source of the 27 T cell receptor beta chains below, sequenced in a study of cytomegalovirus exposure and HLA in healthy donors (dated by TCRdb to the late 2010s). The method was the immunoSEQ multiplex PCR assay. For the multiplex PCR, a mixture combining 60 forward primers for TCR Vbeta segments and 13 reverse primers for TCR Jbeta segments was used. Imported from immuneACCESS, the table was reduced by TCRdb to in-frame sequences with V and J called. These copies leave out some clones; in studies compared against another copy, an unresolved V gene accounts for under half, and the cause of the remainder is not known. The sample table includes 110,000 to 150,000 clones. The ten largest account for 0.8% to 1% of the sample. The sequenced sample consisted of PBMCs. Every receptor here comes from a male donor in good health and CMV-seronegative.

The chain uses TRBV18 and TRBJ1-1; TRBD1 aligns across 8 bases. J gave up 3 bases and V 5 bases, and 5 bases lay outside the gene matches. CDR1 is KGHSH and CDR2 is LQKENI in the germline V gene. The CDR3 totals 14 residues. The CDR3 nucleotides read TGTGCCAGCTCATCAGGGGGCAAGGACACTGAAGCTTTCTTT. This codes for CASSSGGKDTEAFF.

The rearrangement links TRBV6-5 to TRBJ2-2; D is perhaps TRBD2 (5 bases). V was pared by 2 bases and J by 4 bases, with 14 bases between. CDR1 is MNHEY, CDR2 SVGAGI, per germline. This CDR3 has 16 amino acids. CDR3 region: CASSYQARVGTGELFF. CDR3 bases: TGTGCCAGCAGTTACCAAGCGAGGGTCGGCACCGGGGAGCTGTTTTTT.

This sequence joins TRBV4-3 and TRBJ2-2; 11 bases align to TRBD2. Trimming took 3 bases from V and 1 from J; bases not matched to a gene: 4. The CDR3 totals 17 residues. The germline V gene encodes CDR1 LGHNA and CDR2 YSLEER. The CDR3 sequence: CASSQHLAGGNTGELFF. The CDR3 nucleotides are TGCGCCAGCAGCCAGCATCTAGCGGGGGGGAACACCGGGGAGCTGTTTTTT.

In regard to this clone: At one end the junction does not follow the germline gene, possibly because of a read error. The gene calls are TRBV6-5 and TRBJ2-1, with 7 nucleotides matching TRBD2. This CDR3 has 16 amino acids. Per the germline V gene, CDR1 is MNHEY and CDR2 is SVGAGI. For the CDR3, the DNA is TGTGCCGGCAGTTACTCGAAACTAGCGTCCTACAATGAGCAGTTCTTC. Translated, it gives CAGSYSKLASYNEQFF.

The chain is built from TRBV4-3 and TRBJ2-1; possible D gene TRBD1, 6 bases. The germline V gene has CDR1 LGHNA and CDR2 YSLEER. The V end lost 1 base, the J end lost 5 bases, and 18 bases lay between the germline ends. The CDR3 runs to 17 residues. This CDR3 reads CASSQGGGGTGNNEQFF. The CDR3 DNA reads TGCGCCAGCAGCCAAGGCGGTGGGGGTACAGGGAACAATGAGCAGTTCTTC.

This chain uses TRBV29-1 with TRBJ2-5; 11 nucleotides line up with TRBD2. The CDR3 is 15 amino acids. The V gene end was trimmed by 3 bases and the J gene end by 2 bases; junction bases not matched to a gene: 5. The germline V gene has CDR1 SQVTM and CDR2 ANQGSEA. The CDR3 coding sequence is TGCAGCGTTGACCTCCGACTAGCGGGGCAAGAGACCCAGTACTTC. Residues: CSVDLRLAGQETQYF.

The chain combines TRBV30 with TRBJ1-2; D remains unclear. CDR3 size: 13 residues. The V gene lost 1 base and the J gene lost 3 bases, with 9 bases spanning the gap. Germline V gene data show CDR1 as GTSNPN and CDR2 as SVGIG (reference sequence). CDR3 sequence reads: CAWSASQYYGYTF. In DNA, the CDR3 is TGTGCCTGGAGTGCTTCACAGTACTATGGCTACACCTTC.

The genes are TRBV5-1 and TRBJ2-2, with D unclear. Trimming left V 1 base short and J 6 bases short, with 16 bases between. The CDR3 runs 16 residues. CDR1 is SGHRS and CDR2 is YFSETQ in the germline V gene. The CDR3 DNA is TGCGCCAGCAGCTTGTTGGGTTCAGGCTCCCCCGGGGAGCTGTTTTTT. Its protein product is CASSLLGSGSPGELFF.

In the case of this clone: The junction departs from the called germline gene at one end, perhaps through a read error. V usage is TRBV7-7 and J usage is TRBJ2-7, with a possible D match to TRBD2 (5 bases). The CDR3 has 15 amino acids. Germline CDR1 is SSHAT and CDR2 is FNYEAQ (reference sequence). The CDR3 reads CASSLTDGSSSEQYF. The CDR3 bases are TGTGCTAGCAGCTTAACCGACGGGTCTAGCAGCGAGCAGTACTTC.

This chain connects TRBV30 to TRBJ2-2, with 9 nucleotides matching TRBD1. This CDR3 comprises 16 residues. Germline loops: CDR1 GTSNPN, CDR2 SVGIG (reference sequence). V was pared by 3 bases and J by 6 bases, with 11 bases of the junction left unmatched. CDR3 nucleotides: TGTGCCTGGAGAACCTTAGGACAGGGGCGACCCGGGGAGCTGTTTTTT. Translated: CAWRTLGQGRPGELFF.

The CDR3 loop reads CASSAVPYGYTF. The CDR3 nucleotides read TGTGCCAGCAGTGCCGTTCCCTATGGCTACACCTTC. The chain has TRBV2 and TRBJ1-2; D is unclear. The CDR3 is made up of 12 amino acids. Trimming took off 4 bases at V and 4 bases at J, with 7 bases between the two ends. Germline V gene sequence: CDR1 SNHLY, CDR2 FYNNEI. The variable domain in full, completed from reference TRBV2 and TRBJ1-2, reads EPEVTQTPSHQVTQMGQEVILRCVPISNHLYFYWYRQILGQKVEFLVSFYNNEISEKSEIFDDQFSVERPDGSNFTLKIRSTKLEDSAMYFCASSAVPYGYTFGSGTRLTVV.

The gene calls are TRBV18 and TRBJ2-2; TRBD2 agrees at 9 bases. Unmatched junction bases numbered 6, after V lost 6 bases and J lost 1 base. Germline V gene data show CDR1 as KGHSH and CDR2 as LQKENI. This CDR3 comprises 16 residues. The CDR3 region has the DNA TGTGCCAGCTCGCCTAGACTAGCGGAGAACACCGGGGAGCTGTTTTTT. Protein sequence: CASSPRLAENTGELFF. Filled out from reference TRBV18 and TRBJ2-2, the complete variable domain reads NAGVMQNPRHLVRRRGQEARLRCSPMKGHSHVYWYRQLPEEGLKFMVYLQKENIIDESGMPKERFSAEFPKEGPSILRIQQVVRGDSAAYFCASSPRLAENTGELFFGEGSRLTVL.

This rearrangement joins TRBV5-1 to TRBJ2-7; TRBD1 aligns across 11 bases. Germline-derived CDR1 and CDR2 are SGHRS and YFSETQ. Trimming took 0 bases from V and 3 from J; bases not matched to a gene: 5. The CDR3 runs 16 residues. For the CDR3, the DNA is TGCGCCAGCAGCTTGGGGTGGACAGGGGGCATCTACGAGCAGTACTTC. Its translation: CASSLGWTGGIYEQYF.

The chain couples TRBV7-3 to TRBJ2-3; 7 nucleotides agree with TRBD1. The J segment lost 0 bases and the V segment lost 4 bases, leaving 10 bases of the junction unmatched. The CDR3 spans 17 residues. CDR1 and CDR2 (germline): SGHTA, FQGTGA. CDR3 nucleotides: TGTGCCAGCAGCTCCCGCAGAGGGGGCCGTAGCACAGATACGCAGTATTTT. Translated, it gives CASSSRRGGRSTDTQYF.

The chain couples TRBV6-6 to TRBJ2-5, with TRBD2 identical over 9 bases. The CDR3 spans 14 residues. CDR1 is MNHNY and CDR2 is SVGAGI in the germline V gene (reference sequence). Trimming took 0 bases from V and 7 from J; bases not matched to a gene: 3. The chain's CDR3 is CASSYSISGGTQYF. CDR3 nucleotides: TGTGCCAGCAGTTACTCGATTAGCGGGGGGACCCAGTACTTC.

The chain carries TRBV6-5 and TRBJ2-7, with 13 nucleotides matching TRBD2. This CDR3 spans 14 amino acids. Germline V gene lookup returns CDR1 MNHEY and CDR2 SVGAGI. The junction had 3 bases not matched to a gene; V was cut back by 5 bases and J by 5 bases. DNA of the CDR3: TGTGCCAGCAGTCCCGGGACTAGCGGGAACGAGCAGTACTTC. Its protein is CASSPGTSGNEQYF.

The rearrangement joins TRBV19 to TRBJ2-3; 7 bases agree with TRBD2. Unmatched junction bases numbered 9, after V lost 1 base and J lost 2 bases. The CDR3 length is 17 residues. Germline V gene data show CDR1 as LNHDA and CDR2 as SQIVND (reference sequence). The CDR3 DNA reads TGTGCCAGTAGTATAGTTACCACTAGCGCCCCCACAGATACGCAGTATTTT. Translated: CASSIVTTSAPTDTQYF.

This chain joins TRBV4-1 and TRBJ1-6; D gene ambiguous. The CDR3 contains 13 residues. Trimming pared 5 bases from V and 8 bases from J, leaving 10 bases between. CDR1 is MGHRA and CDR2 is YSYEKL in the germline V gene. CDR3 loop: CASSSGWDSPLHF. For the CDR3, the DNA is TGCGCCAGCAGCTCGGGGTGGGATTCACCCCTCCACTTT.

The genes are TRBV5-4 and TRBJ1-4, with 9 bases matching TRBD1. Germline-derived CDR1 and CDR2 are SGHNT and YYREEE (reference sequence). Germline trimming cut 0 bases from V and 8 bases from J; bases unmatched to any gene: 8. The CDR3 totals 16 residues. The CDR3 sequence: CASSLDLGQGLEKLFF. CDR3 DNA: TGTGCCAGCAGCTTGGACTTGGGACAGGGATTGGAAAAACTGTTTTTT.

The rearrangement uses TRBV5-1 and TRBJ2-5; TRBD2 matches 7 bases. There are 14 residues in the CDR3. V was pared by 0 bases and J by 6 bases, with 5 bases of the junction left unmatched. CDR1 SGHRS and CDR2 YFSETQ come from the germline V gene. The CDR3 sequence is CASSLVGEGQTQYF. CDR3 nucleotides: TGCGCCAGCAGCTTGGTAGGGGAGGGGCAGACCCAGTACTTC.

The J gene is TRBJ2-7, the V gene TRBV7-9; a weak D match, TRBD2 (6 bases). The ends were cut back, 11 bases at V and 0 bases at J, with 14 bases in the middle. Germline-derived CDR1 and CDR2 are SEHNR and FQNEAQ (reference sequence). The CDR3 totals 13 residues. The CDR3 DNA is TGTGCCTCGGGCCCGCGGGGCTCCTACGAGCAGTACTTC. Its translation: CASGPRGSYEQYF.

The V call is TRBV5-6, the J call TRBJ2-3, with 8 bases aligning to TRBD1. After removal of 9 bases from V and 3 bases from J, the junction contained 6 bases not matched to a gene. This CDR3 is 13 amino acids long. Germline lookup yields CDR1 SGHDT and CDR2 YYEEEE. The chain's CDR3 is CATQGAVTDTQYF. The CDR3 DNA is TGTGCCACCCAGGGGGCAGTGACAGATACGCAGTATTTT.

The chain is built from TRBV4-1 and TRBJ1-2; 8 bases align to TRBD1. CDR3 length: 15 residues. With 0 bases clipped from V and 7 bases from J, the junction kept 7 bases outside the gene matches. Per the germline V gene, CDR1 is MGHRA and CDR2 is YSYEKL. CDR3 in DNA: TGCGCCAGCAGCCAAGAGGGCAGGGGGCAGGTTGGCTACACCTTC. Its protein is CASSQEGRGQVGYTF.

The CDR3 spells CASSLYLPGRELNIQYF. CDR3 sequence (DNA): TGTGCCAGCAGCCTCTACCTCCCGGGGCGGGAGTTAAACATTCAGTACTTC. The genes are TRBV9 and TRBJ2-4, with 7 bases aligning to TRBD2. The V and J ends lost 4 bases and 6 bases, in that order; junction bases with no gene match: 16. CDR3 size: 17 residues. Germline V gives CDR1 SGDLS, CDR2 YYNGEE.

This rearrangement joins TRBV6-6 to TRBJ2-3, with 14 bases matching TRBD2. V lost 5 bases and J lost 5; bases outside the gene matches: 3. The CDR3 runs 15 residues. Germline CDR1 is MNHNY and CDR2 is SVGAGI (reference sequence). The chain's CDR3 is CASSPTSGRVDTQYF. The CDR3 region has the DNA TGTGCCAGCAGTCCGACTAGCGGGAGGGTAGATACGCAGTATTTT.

This rearrangement joins TRBV28 to TRBJ2-7; tentative D call: TRBD2 (6 bases). Germline values: CDR1 MDHEN, CDR2 SYDVKM. This CDR3 is 15 amino acids long. V was clipped by 4 bases and J by 1 base, with 14 bases between them. The CDR3 here is CASSSSGGTSYEQYF. CDR3 DNA: TGTGCCAGCAGTTCCTCCGGGGGTACTTCCTACGAGCAGTACTTC.

The chain uses TRBV29-1 and TRBJ2-7, with D maybe TRBD2 (6 bases). V lost 7 bases and J lost 6, with 10 bases in between. CDR1 is SQVTM, CDR2 ANQGSEA, per germline. The CDR3 sequence is 10 residues long. The CDR3 spells CSAGGPEQYF. The CDR3, as DNA: TGCAGCGCCGGAGGGCCCGAGCAGTACTTC.